These T cell receptor beta chains were read from a single sample in a study of T cells after yellow fever vaccination. MiXCR was run by TCRdb on the 5' RACE reads, yielding one entry per CDR3 protein. This repertoire shows about 340,000 distinct CDR3 sequences, around 3.9% found once; its top ten account for roughly 26%. Sequences were derived from PBMCs, sampled 5 days after the yellow fever booster vaccination. All receptors derive from a man aged 18 to 30 who received the YFV17D yellow fever vaccine. Both conserved end residues are part of each CDR3. The D gene is left open where the match is weak. Some rows mark clone size as missing; the rest say once, few, many or name a class of expanded clone.

D: -
size: -
J: TRBJ2-3
V: TRBV7-2
CDR3: CASSLWADYTDTQYF
DNA: TGTGCCAGCAGCTTATGGGCGGATTACACAGATACGCAGTATTTT

D: TRBD2
size: -
J: TRBJ2-5
V: TRBV4-3
CDR3: CASSRTSGGLVETQYF
DNA: TGCGCCAGCAGCCGAACTAGCGGGGGGTTAGTAGAGACCCAGTACTTC

D: -
size: -
J: TRBJ1-4
V: TRBV7-9
CDR3: CASSPSDRSEKLFF
DNA: TGTGCCAGCAGCCCATCGGATCGAAGTGAAAAACTGTTTTTT

D: -
size: few
J: TRBJ2-7
V: TRBV6-5
CDR3: CASSYDPWESNSYEQYF
DNA: TGTGCCAGCAGTTACGACCCCTGGGAGTCCAACTCCTACGAGCAGTACTTC

D: -
size: few
J: TRBJ2-5
V: TRBV5-4
CDR3: CASSLRPYQETQYF
DNA: TGTGCCAGCAGCTTACGCCCGTACCAAGAGACCCAGTACTTC

D: TRBD1
size: few
J: TRBJ2-7
V: TRBV7-9
CDR3: CASSSGQEEYEQYF
DNA: TGTGCCAGCAGCTCAGGACAGGAGGAATACGAGCAGTACTTC

D: -
size: many
J: TRBJ1-4
V: TRBV9
CDR3: CASSVGATTNEKLFF
DNA: TGTGCCAGCAGCGTAGGCGCCACAACTAATGAAAAACTGTTTTTT

D: -
size: many
J: TRBJ1-1
V: TRBV29-1
CDR3: CSVYGQVNTEAFF
DNA: TGCAGCGTGTATGGGCAGGTGAACACTGAAGCTTTCTTT

D: -
size: -
J: TRBJ2-3
V: TRBV7-6
CDR3: CASSSLGGVGSQYF
DNA: TGTGCCAGCAGCTCCCTCGGCGGGGTGGGGTCGCAGTATTTT

D: -
size: few
J: TRBJ1-1
V: TRBV19
CDR3: CASSKSTGSAEAFF
DNA: TGTGCCAGTAGTAAGAGTACCGGTTCAGCTGAAGCTTTCTTT

D: -
size: few
J: TRBJ1-1
V: TRBV3-1
CDR3: CASSQGGGEAFF
DNA: TGTGCCAGCAGCCAAGGGGGGGGAGAAGCTTTCTTT

D: -
size: many
J: TRBJ2-5
V: TRBV25-1
CDR3: CASPGRYQETQYF
DNA: TGTGCCAGCCCCGGAAGGTACCAAGAGACCCAGTACTTC

D: -
size: -
J: TRBJ1-3
V: TRBV18
CDR3: CASTTSGTGNTIYF
DNA: TGTGCCAGCACCACTTCAGGGACTGGAAACACCATATATTTT

D: -
size: few
J: TRBJ2-1
V: TRBV6-2/TRBV6-3
CDR3: CASSRLNSNEQFF
DNA: TGTGCCAGCAGCCGGCTGAACTCCAATGAGCAGTTCTTC

D: -
size: -
J: TRBJ2-7
V: TRBV18
CDR3: CASSPLKGHEQYF
DNA: TGTGCCAGCTCACCGCTTAAGGGGCACGAGCAGTACTTC

D: -
size: few
J: TRBJ2-4
V: TRBV7-2
CDR3: CASSLAPGKNIQYF
DNA: TGTGCCAGCAGCTTAGCCCCTGGCAAAAACATTCAGTACTTC

D: -
size: -
J: TRBJ2-6
V: TRBV30
CDR3: CAWSLGSGANVLTF
DNA: TGTGCCTGGAGTTTGGGCTCCGGGGCCAACGTCCTGACTTTC

D: -
size: many
J: TRBJ2-1
V: TRBV7-3
CDR3: CASSPQGGEQFF
DNA: TGTGCCAGCAGCCCGCAGGGTGGCGAGCAGTTCTTC

D: TRBD2
size: -
J: TRBJ2-4
V: TRBV6-5
CDR3: CASRLAGADIQYF
DNA: TGTGCCAGCAGACTAGCGGGGGCGGACATTCAGTACTTC

D: TRBD2
size: few
J: TRBJ2-7
V: TRBV7-2
CDR3: CASSPRTSGGKYEQYF
DNA: TGTGCCAGCAGCCCAAGGACTAGCGGGGGAAAATACGAGCAGTACTTC

D: -
size: -
J: TRBJ1-3
V: TRBV5-1
CDR3: CASSSLVGNTIYF
DNA: TGCGCCAGCAGCTCCCTGGTCGGAAACACCATATATTTT

D: TRBD2
size: -
J: TRBJ2-5
V: TRBV20-1
CDR3: CSARDRGGGYGLETQYF
DNA: TGCAGTGCTAGAGACCGCGGGGGGGGGTATGGGTTGGAGACCCAGTACTTC

D: -
size: few
J: TRBJ2-3
V: TRBV9
CDR3: CASSVGVGGTDTQYF
DNA: TGTGCCAGCAGCGTAGGGGTAGGTGGCACAGATACGCAGTATTTT

D: TRBD1
size: few
J: TRBJ2-2
V: TRBV11-3
CDR3: CASSSTGTGEVGELFF
DNA: TGTGCCAGCAGCTCCACCGGGACAGGAGAGGTCGGGGAGCTGTTTTTT

D: -
size: many
J: TRBJ1-3
V: TRBV5-4
CDR3: CASSLAPAGGGRNTIYF
DNA: TGTGCCAGCAGCTTGGCCCCTGCGGGAGGTGGAAGGAACACCATATATTTT

D: -
size: -
J: TRBJ2-1
V: TRBV27
CDR3: CASSFGSGEYNEQFF
DNA: TGTGCCAGCAGTTTCGGGTCAGGGGAATACAATGAGCAGTTCTTC

D: TRBD2
size: few
J: TRBJ2-1
V: TRBV7-2
CDR3: CASSFAGGVSGEQFF
DNA: TGTGCCAGCAGCTTTGCGGGGGGCGTGTCGGGTGAGCAGTTCTTC

D: TRBD2
size: many
J: TRBJ2-1
V: TRBV18
CDR3: CASSRLADAYNEQFF
DNA: TGTGCCAGCTCCCGACTAGCGGACGCCTACAATGAGCAGTTCTTC

D: -
size: -
J: TRBJ2-6
V: TRBV4-1
CDR3: CASTGSPGANVLTF
DNA: TGCGCCAGCACCGGGTCTCCTGGGGCCAACGTCCTGACTTTC

D: -
size: many
J: TRBJ2-1
V: TRBV7-6
CDR3: CASSLVSPGGAFYNEQFF
DNA: TGTGCCAGCAGCTTAGTCTCGCCGGGCGGGGCTTTTTACAATGAGCAGTTCTTC

D: TRBD1
size: few
J: TRBJ2-4
V: TRBV12-3/TRBV12-4
CDR3: CASSLRVQGSKNIQYF
DNA: TGTGCCAGCAGTTTAAGAGTACAGGGGAGCAAAAACATTCAGTACTTC

D: TRBD1
size: many
J: TRBJ2-6
V: TRBV10-3
CDR3: CAITKGTVYSGANVLTF
DNA: TGTGCCATCACCAAAGGGACAGTTTACTCTGGGGCCAACGTCCTGACTTTC

D: -
size: many
J: TRBJ2-3
V: TRBV5-5
CDR3: CASSLVSPSTDTQYF
DNA: TGTGCCAGCAGCTTGGTCTCGCCTAGCACAGATACGCAGTATTTT

D: -
size: -
J: TRBJ1-1
V: TRBV19
CDR3: CASSISGNTEALF
DNA: TGTGCCAGTAGTATAAGTGGGAACACTGAAGCTCTCTTT

D: TRBD1
size: few
J: TRBJ1-4
V: TRBV7-2
CDR3: CASSSRTGKDEKLFF
DNA: TGTGCCAGCAGCTCTCGGACAGGGAAAGACGAAAAACTGTTTTTT

D: -
size: -
J: TRBJ1-3
V: TRBV7-2
CDR3: CASSLSRGRSGNTIYF
DNA: TGTGCCAGCAGCTTATCCCGGGGGCGCTCTGGAAACACCATATATTTT

D: -
size: few
J: TRBJ1-2
V: TRBV19
CDR3: CASSIVGGYGYTF
DNA: TGTGCCAGTAGTATCGTCGGGGGCTATGGCTACACCTTC

D: -
size: many
J: TRBJ1-5
V: TRBV28
CDR3: CASSPLGRDGNQPQHF
DNA: TGTGCCAGCAGTCCCCTTGGGAGGGACGGTAACCAGCCCCAGCATTTT

D: -
size: few
J: TRBJ1-2
V: TRBV7-2
CDR3: CASSLTGRIHGYTF
DNA: TGTGCCAGCAGCTTAACGGGTCGCATACATGGCTACACCTTC

D: -
size: many
J: TRBJ1-1
V: TRBV14
CDR3: CASSQTGMNTEAFF
DNA: TGTGCCAGCAGCCAAACGGGGATGAACACTGAAGCTTTCTTT

D: TRBD1
size: many
J: TRBJ2-4
V: TRBV4-1
CDR3: CASSQGRAGGIAKNIQYF
DNA: TGCGCCAGCAGCCAAGGAAGGGCAGGGGGAATAGCCAAAAACATTCAGTACTTC

D: -
size: many
J: TRBJ2-2
V: TRBV6-2/TRBV6-3
CDR3: CASSYTGGAGELFF
DNA: TGTGCCAGCAGTTACACCGGTGGAGCCGGGGAGCTGTTTTTT

D: -
size: -
J: TRBJ2-1
V: TRBV18
CDR3: CASSRGDSSSYNEQFF
DNA: TGTGCCAGCTCACGCGGGGACTCGAGCTCCTACAATGAGCAGTTCTTC

D: -
size: -
J: TRBJ1-1
V: TRBV7-9
CDR3: CASSLGDLGTEAFF
DNA: TGTGCCAGCAGCTTAGGGGACCTAGGCACTGAAGCTTTCTTT

D: -
size: many
J: TRBJ2-5
V: TRBV20-1
CDR3: CSASKGGGETQYF
DNA: TGCAGTGCCAGCAAGGGTGGAGGAGAGACCCAGTACTTC

D: -
size: many
J: TRBJ1-2
V: TRBV9
CDR3: CASSVDFRDSFYGYTF
DNA: TGTGCCAGCAGCGTAGATTTCCGGGACTCCTTCTATGGCTACACCTTC

D: -
size: few
J: TRBJ2-7
V: TRBV7-6
CDR3: CASSPRSAYSYEQYF
DNA: TGTGCCAGCAGCCCTCGCAGCGCCTACTCCTACGAGCAGTACTTC

D: -
size: many
J: TRBJ2-2
V: TRBV5-1
CDR3: CASSPRVGTGELFF
DNA: TGCGCCAGCAGCCCCAGGGTGGGCACCGGGGAGCTGTTTTTT

D: -
size: few
J: TRBJ2-7
V: TRBV7-9
CDR3: CASSFSAYEQYF
DNA: TGTGCCAGCAGTTTTTCTGCCTACGAGCAGTACTTC

D: -
size: few
J: TRBJ1-1
V: TRBV5-4
CDR3: CASSGDAGHTEAFF
DNA: TGTGCCAGCAGCGGGGACGCAGGGCACACTGAAGCTTTCTTT

D: TRBD2
size: -
J: TRBJ2-1
V: TRBV7-9
CDR3: CASSLLAGHPYNEQFF
DNA: TGTGCCAGCAGCTTACTAGCGGGCCACCCTTACAATGAGCAGTTCTTC

D: -
size: few
J: TRBJ2-7
V: TRBV29-1
CDR3: CSVEVGTPYEQYF
DNA: TGCAGCGTTGAGGTAGGAACTCCGTACGAGCAGTACTTC

D: -
size: many
J: TRBJ2-1
V: TRBV4-3
CDR3: CASSQVAGIEQFF
DNA: TGCGCCAGCAGCCAAGTGGCGGGGATTGAGCAGTTCTTC

D: -
size: many
J: TRBJ1-3
V: TRBV10-2
CDR3: CASSQDRPSSGNTIYF
DNA: TGCGCCAGCAGTCAGGACAGACCCAGCTCTGGAAACACCATATATTTT

D: -
size: few
J: TRBJ2-6
V: TRBV5-4
CDR3: CASRVQGSGANVLTF
DNA: TGTGCCAGCAGGGTACAAGGCTCTGGGGCCAACGTCCTGACTTTC

D: TRBD1
size: few
J: TRBJ1-4
V: TRBV12-3/TRBV12-4
CDR3: CASSSFRTGTEKLFF
DNA: TGTGCCAGCAGTTCGTTTAGGACAGGGACTGAAAAACTGTTTTTT

D: -
size: few
J: TRBJ1-2
V: TRBV20-1
CDR3: CSARETENYGYTF
DNA: TGCAGTGCTAGGGAGACGGAGAACTATGGCTACACCTTC